Presented here are 7 T cell receptor beta chains from one specimen sequenced in a study of a mutant IDH1 vaccine in newly diagnosed glioma. What these receptors recognize is not known. Described time point: week 5, during vaccination. Each dose delivered 300 ug of mutant IDH1 20-mer peptide subcutaneously with imiquimod. Clones were sequenced by immunoSEQ multiplex PCR, and TCRdb holds only the in-frame ones, with some missing. The table has some 48,000 clones, over 75% seen once. Sequenced here: PBMCs, sampled from a glioma patient whose treatment included an IDH1 peptide vaccine. These receptors were collected from a woman between 40 and 55 years old with glioma.

This clone has just a few counts. The chain recombines TRBV7-2 with TRBJ2-3; no reliable D call. The germline gives CDR1 SGHTA, CDR2 FQGNSA. Trimming removed 4 bases at V and 1 base at J, with 6 bases between. The CDR3 has 13 residues. The CDR3 DNA reads TGTGCCAGCAGCTGGAAGGGCACAGATACGCAGTATTTT. Amino acid sequence: CASSWKGTDTQYF.

The chain has TRBV6-5 and TRBJ2-3, with a weak D call TRBD1 (6 bases). The V and J ends lost 6 bases and 3 bases respectively, with 13 bases between them. The CDR3 spans 14 residues. Germline lookup yields CDR1 MNHEY and CDR2 SVGAGI. Written as DNA, the CDR3 is TGTGCCAGCAGGACTACAGGGAGAACAGATACGCAGTATTTT. Protein product: CASRTTGRTDTQYF.

The rearrangement links TRBV6-6 to TRBJ1-1; the D is unclear. The CDR3 length is 15 residues. Per the germline V gene, CDR1 is MNHNY and CDR2 is SVGAGI (reference sequence). V lost 3 bases to trimming and J lost 3 bases, with 14 bases between them. CDR3 in amino acids: CASSYSPDGDTEAFF. The DNA for the CDR3 is TGTGCCAGCAGTTATTCCCCTGACGGCGACACTGAAGCTTTCTTT.

The chain has TRBV5-1 and TRBJ1-6; a weak D match, TRBD1 (6 bases). This CDR3 region has 14 residues. The germline V and J ends were trimmed by 0 bases and 11 bases, with 12 bases remaining between them. CDR1 SGHRS and CDR2 YFSETQ come from the germline V gene. The chain's CDR3 is CASSLDRGLAPLHF. CDR3 coding DNA: TGCGCCAGCAGCTTGGATAGGGGGTTGGCACCCCTCCACTTT.

This CDR3 is CASSYRRGGTEAFF. The DNA of the CDR3 is TGTGCCAGCAGCTACCGCCGGGGGGGCACTGAAGCTTTCTTT. The J gene is TRBJ1-1, the V gene TRBV5-4, with D possibly TRBD1 on 5 matching bases. Between the trimmed V and J ends, which lost 3 bases and 4 bases, there was a span of 13 bases. Germline V CDR1 and CDR2: SGHNT, YYREEE (reference sequence). CDR3 length equals 14 residues.

This clone was seen more than once but under ten times. This chain joins TRBV19 and TRBJ1-1; D might be TRBD1 (5 bases). The germline V and J ends were trimmed by 5 bases and 1 base, with 11 bases remaining between them. Germline-derived CDR1 and CDR2 are LNHDA and SQIVND (reference sequence). The length of the CDR3 is 14 residues. As DNA, the CDR3 is TGTGCCAGTAGTCCGAGCGGGGGGAACACTGAAGCTTTCTTT. Translation: CASSPSGGNTEAFF.

The V and J genes are TRBV7-8 and TRBJ1-1; no clear D. This CDR3 is 17 amino acids long. Germline CDR1 and CDR2: SGHVS and FQNEAQ. V was pared by 2 bases and J by 0 bases, with 16 bases between. This CDR3 reads CASSLRVGSRMNTEAFF. For the CDR3, the DNA is TGTGCCAGCAGCTTACGCGTTGGCTCCCGAATGAACACTGAAGCTTTCTTT.